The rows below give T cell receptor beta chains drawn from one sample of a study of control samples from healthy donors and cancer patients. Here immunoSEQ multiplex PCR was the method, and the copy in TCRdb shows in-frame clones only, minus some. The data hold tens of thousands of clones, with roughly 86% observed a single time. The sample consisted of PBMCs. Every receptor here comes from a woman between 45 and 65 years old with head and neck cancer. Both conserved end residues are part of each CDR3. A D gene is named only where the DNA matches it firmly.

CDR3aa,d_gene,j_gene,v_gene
CASLDSPADYEQYF,-,TRBJ2-7,TRBV2
CASSQKETQYF,-,TRBJ2-5,TRBV18
CASTVGYGQPQHF,-,TRBJ1-5,TRBV10-1
CASVSFLGTEAFF,-,TRBJ1-1,TRBV12-3/TRBV12-4
CASSLTDPNTGELFF,-,TRBJ2-2,TRBV5-1
CASSLYGGGHAYEQYF,-,TRBJ2-7,TRBV7-8
CASNHPPRKAKNIQYF,-,TRBJ2-4,TRBV23-1
CASSLLRGQGTNSPLHF,TRBD1,TRBJ1-6,TRBV28
CASSLAIAQSTDTQYF,-,TRBJ2-3,TRBV5-5
CASSQDSVLLGEKLFF,-,TRBJ1-4,TRBV4-3
CASSPMAGDTIYF,-,TRBJ1-3,TRBV7-2
CASSLRGQGTGNTIYF,TRBD1,TRBJ1-3,TRBV5-1